This T cell receptor beta chain comes out of a study of blood T cells in healthy people across ages. Using a J-beta primer mix together with a sample-barcoded 5' primer, a second PCR was run for roughly 7 to 12 cycles. Individual samples furnished no less than 3 million CDR3-containing paired-end reads apiece. TCRdb analysed the 5' RACE reads with MiXCR anew, one entry per CDR3 protein. The sample includes fewer than 750,000 distinct CDR3 sequences, 45% to 55% of them seen just once. The CDR3 is made up of 15 amino acids. From germline, CDR1 is MGHDK and CDR2 SYGVNS. The V gene end was trimmed by 2 bases and the J gene end by 1 base; junction bases not matched to a gene: 4.

The sample comprised blood. This TCR derives from a man older than 75 in good health. The V call is TRBV25-1, the J call TRBJ2-7; 8 bases map to TRBD1. The CDR3 is CASSERTGFSYEQYF. DNA for the CDR3: TGTGCCAGCAGTGAACGGACAGGGTTTTCCTACGAGCAGTACTTC.